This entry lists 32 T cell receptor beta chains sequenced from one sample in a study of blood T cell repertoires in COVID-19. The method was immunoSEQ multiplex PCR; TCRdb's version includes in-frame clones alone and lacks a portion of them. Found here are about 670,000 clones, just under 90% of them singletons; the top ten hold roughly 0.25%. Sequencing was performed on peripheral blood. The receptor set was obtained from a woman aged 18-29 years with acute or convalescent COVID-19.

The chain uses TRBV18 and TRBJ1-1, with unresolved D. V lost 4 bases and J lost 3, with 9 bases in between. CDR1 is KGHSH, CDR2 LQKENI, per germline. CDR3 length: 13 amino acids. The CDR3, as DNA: TGTGCCAGCTCACTCGAGTCTTACACTGAAGCTTTCTTT. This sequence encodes CASSLESYTEAFF.

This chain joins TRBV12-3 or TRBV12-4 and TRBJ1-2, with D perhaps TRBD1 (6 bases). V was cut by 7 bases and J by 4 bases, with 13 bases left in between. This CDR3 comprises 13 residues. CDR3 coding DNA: TGTGCCAGCACCCCTACAGGGCTCTATGGCTACACCTTC. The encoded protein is CASTPTGLYGYTF.

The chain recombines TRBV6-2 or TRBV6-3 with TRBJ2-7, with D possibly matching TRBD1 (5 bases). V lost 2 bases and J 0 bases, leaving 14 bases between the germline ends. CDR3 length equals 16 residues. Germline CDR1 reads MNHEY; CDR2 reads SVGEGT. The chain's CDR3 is CASSYPHYRSSYEQYF. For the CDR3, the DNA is TGTGCCAGCAGTTACCCCCACTACAGGAGCTCCTACGAGCAGTACTTC.

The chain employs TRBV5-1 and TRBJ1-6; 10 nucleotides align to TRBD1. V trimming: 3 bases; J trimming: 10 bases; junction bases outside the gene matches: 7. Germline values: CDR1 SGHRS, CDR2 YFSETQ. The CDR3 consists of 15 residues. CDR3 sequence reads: CASSYPDRGPSPLHF. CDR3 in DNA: TGCGCCAGCAGCTATCCAGACAGGGGGCCATCACCCCTCCACTTT.

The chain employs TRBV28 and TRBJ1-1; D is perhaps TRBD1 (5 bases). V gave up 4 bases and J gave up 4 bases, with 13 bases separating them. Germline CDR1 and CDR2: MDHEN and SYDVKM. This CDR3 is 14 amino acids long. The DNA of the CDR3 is TGTGCCAGCAGTTCCTCGGGGGGGGGCACTGAAGCTTTCTTT. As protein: CASSSSGGGTEAFF.

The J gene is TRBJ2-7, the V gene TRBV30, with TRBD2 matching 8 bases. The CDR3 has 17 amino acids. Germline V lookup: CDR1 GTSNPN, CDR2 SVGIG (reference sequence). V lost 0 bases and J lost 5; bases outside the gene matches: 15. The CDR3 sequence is CAWSVIRGGQGSHEQYF. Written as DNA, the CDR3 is TGTGCCTGGAGTGTAATACGGGGGGGGCAAGGGTCGCACGAGCAGTACTTC.

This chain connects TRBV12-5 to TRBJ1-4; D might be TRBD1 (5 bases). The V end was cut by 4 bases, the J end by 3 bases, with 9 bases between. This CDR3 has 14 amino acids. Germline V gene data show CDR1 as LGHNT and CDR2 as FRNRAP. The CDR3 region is CASGSGGANEKLFF. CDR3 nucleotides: TGTGCTAGTGGTTCCGGGGGGGCTAATGAAAAACTGTTTTTT.

Here the CDR3 reads CASSGSGMAEAFF. DNA of the CDR3: TGCGCCAGCAGCGGGTCTGGAATGGCTGAAGCTTTCTTT. The gene calls are TRBV10-2 and TRBJ1-1, with D hard to call. The CDR3 sequence is 13 residues long. V was shortened by 6 bases and J by 6 bases, with 14 bases between the two germline ends. The germline V gene has CDR1 WSHSY and CDR2 SAAADI.

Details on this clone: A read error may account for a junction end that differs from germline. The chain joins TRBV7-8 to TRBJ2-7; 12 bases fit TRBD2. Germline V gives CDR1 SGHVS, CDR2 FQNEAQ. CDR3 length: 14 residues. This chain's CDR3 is CASSLAGGPYEQYF. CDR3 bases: TGTGCCAGCAGCCTAGCGGGAGGGCCCTACGAGCAGTACTTC.

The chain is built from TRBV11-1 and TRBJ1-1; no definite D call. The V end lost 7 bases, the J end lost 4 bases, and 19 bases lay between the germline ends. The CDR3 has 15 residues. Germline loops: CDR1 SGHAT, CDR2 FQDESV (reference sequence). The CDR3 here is CASTRSVLGLTEAFF. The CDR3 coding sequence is TGTGCCAGCACCCGGAGCGTCCTTGGTCTCACTGAAGCTTTCTTT.

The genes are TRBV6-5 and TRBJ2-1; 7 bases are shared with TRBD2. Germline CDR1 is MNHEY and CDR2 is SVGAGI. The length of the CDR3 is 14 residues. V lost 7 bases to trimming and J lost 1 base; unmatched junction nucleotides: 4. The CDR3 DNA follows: TGTGCCAGCACCGGACTAGATTCCTACAATGAGCAGTTCTTC. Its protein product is CASTGLDSYNEQFF.

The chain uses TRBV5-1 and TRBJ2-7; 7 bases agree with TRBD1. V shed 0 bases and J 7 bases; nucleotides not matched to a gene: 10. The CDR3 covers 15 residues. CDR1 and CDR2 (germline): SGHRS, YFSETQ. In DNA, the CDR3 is TGCGCCAGCAGCTTGGGGAGACAGGGCCCGGAGGAGCAGTACTTC. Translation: CASSLGRQGPEEQYF. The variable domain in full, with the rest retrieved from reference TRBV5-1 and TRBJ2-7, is KAGVTQTPRYLIKTRGQQVTLSCSPISGHRSVSWYQQTPGQGLQFLFEYFSETQRNKGNFPGRFSGRQFSNSRSEMNVSTLELGDSALYLCASSLGRQGPEEQYFGPGTRLTVT.

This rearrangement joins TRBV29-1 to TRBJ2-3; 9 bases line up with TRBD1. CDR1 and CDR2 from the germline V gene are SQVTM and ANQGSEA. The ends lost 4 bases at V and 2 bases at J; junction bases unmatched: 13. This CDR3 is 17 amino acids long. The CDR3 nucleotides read TGCAGCGTTGGACAGCCGGACAGGGGATTCTTCACAGATACGCAGTATTTT. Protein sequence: CSVGQPDRGFFTDTQYF.

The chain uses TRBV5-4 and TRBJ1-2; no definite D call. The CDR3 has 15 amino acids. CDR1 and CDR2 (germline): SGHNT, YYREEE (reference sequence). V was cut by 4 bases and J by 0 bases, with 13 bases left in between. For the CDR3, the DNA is TGTGCCAGCAGCGCCGAGAGAGGGTCTAACTATGGCTACACCTTC. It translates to CASSAERGSNYGYTF. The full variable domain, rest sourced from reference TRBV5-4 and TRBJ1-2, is ETGVTQSPTHLIKTRGQQVTLRCSSQSGHNTVSWYQQALGQGPQFIFQYYREEENGRGNFPPRFSGLQFPNYSSELNVNALELDDSALYLCASSAERGSNYGYTFGSGTRLTVV.

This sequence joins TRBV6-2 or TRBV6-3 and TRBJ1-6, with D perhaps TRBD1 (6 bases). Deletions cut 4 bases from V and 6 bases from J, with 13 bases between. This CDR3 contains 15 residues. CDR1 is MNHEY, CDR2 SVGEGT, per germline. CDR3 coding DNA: TGTGCCAGCAGTTCCCTACCGGACAGTAATTCACCCCTCCACTTT. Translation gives CASSSLPDSNSPLHF.

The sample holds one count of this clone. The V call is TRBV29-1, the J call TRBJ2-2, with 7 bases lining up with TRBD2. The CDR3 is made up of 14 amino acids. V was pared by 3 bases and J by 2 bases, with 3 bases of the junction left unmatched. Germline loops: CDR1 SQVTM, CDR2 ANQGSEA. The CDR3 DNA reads TGCAGCGTTGACCCGGGACTAAACACCGGGGAGCTGTTTTTT. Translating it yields CSVDPGLNTGELFF.

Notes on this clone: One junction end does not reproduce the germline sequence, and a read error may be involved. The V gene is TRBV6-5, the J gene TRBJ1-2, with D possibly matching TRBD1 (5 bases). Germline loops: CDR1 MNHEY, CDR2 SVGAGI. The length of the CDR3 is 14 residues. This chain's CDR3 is CASRPDGRGYGYTF. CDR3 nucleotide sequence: TGCGCCAGCAGACCCGATGGTAGGGGATATGGCTACACCTTC.

The CDR3 bases are TGCGCCAGCAGTCAAAACAAACAGAGCTCCTACGAGCAGTACTTC. The encoded protein is CASSQNKQSSYEQYF. This chain connects TRBV23-1 to TRBJ2-7, with D hard to call. TRBV23-1 is an open reading frame, and its role is uncertain. There are 15 residues in the CDR3. V was clipped by 2 bases and J by 0 bases, with 11 bases between them.

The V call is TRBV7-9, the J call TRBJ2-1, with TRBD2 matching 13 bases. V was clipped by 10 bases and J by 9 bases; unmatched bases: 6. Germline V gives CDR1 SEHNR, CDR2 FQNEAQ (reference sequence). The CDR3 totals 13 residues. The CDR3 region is CATRTSGGLEQFF. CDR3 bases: TGTGCCACCCGGACTAGCGGGGGTCTTGAGCAGTTCTTC.

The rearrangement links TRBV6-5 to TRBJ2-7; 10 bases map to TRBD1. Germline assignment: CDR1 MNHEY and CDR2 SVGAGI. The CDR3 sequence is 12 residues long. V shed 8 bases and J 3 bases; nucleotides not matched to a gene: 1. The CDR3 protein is CASGDRGYEQYF. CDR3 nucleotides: TGTGCCAGCGGGGACAGGGGCTACGAGCAGTACTTC.

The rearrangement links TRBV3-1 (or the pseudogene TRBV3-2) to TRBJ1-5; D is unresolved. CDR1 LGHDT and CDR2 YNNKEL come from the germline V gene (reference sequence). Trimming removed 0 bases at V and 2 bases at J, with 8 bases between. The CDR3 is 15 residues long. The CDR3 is CASSQDPGGNQPQHF. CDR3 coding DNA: TGTGCCAGCAGCCAAGATCCGGGTGGCAATCAGCCCCAGCATTTT.

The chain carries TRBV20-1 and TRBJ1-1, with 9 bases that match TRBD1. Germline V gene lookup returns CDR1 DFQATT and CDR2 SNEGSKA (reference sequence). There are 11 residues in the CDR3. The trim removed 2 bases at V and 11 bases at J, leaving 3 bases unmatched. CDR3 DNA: TGCAGTGCTAGAACAGGGGGCACGGCTTTCTTT. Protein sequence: CSARTGGTAFF.

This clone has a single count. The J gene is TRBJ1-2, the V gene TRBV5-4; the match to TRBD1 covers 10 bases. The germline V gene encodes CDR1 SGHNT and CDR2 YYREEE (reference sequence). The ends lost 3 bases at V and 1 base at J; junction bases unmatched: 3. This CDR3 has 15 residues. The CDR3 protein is CASSYGTGDNYGYTF. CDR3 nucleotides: TGTGCCAGCAGCTACGGGACAGGGGATAACTATGGCTACACCTTC. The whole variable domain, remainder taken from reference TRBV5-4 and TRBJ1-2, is ETGVTQSPTHLIKTRGQQVTLRCSSQSGHNTVSWYQQALGQGPQFIFQYYREEENGRGNFPPRFSGLQFPNYSSELNVNALELDDSALYLCASSYGTGDNYGYTFGSGTRLTVV.

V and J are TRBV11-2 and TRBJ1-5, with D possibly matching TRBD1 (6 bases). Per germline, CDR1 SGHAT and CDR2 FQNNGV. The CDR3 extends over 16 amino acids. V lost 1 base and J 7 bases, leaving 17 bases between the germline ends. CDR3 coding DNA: TGTGCCAGCAGCTTAGGCCTCAGGGGTGCGGAACAGCCCCAGCATTTT. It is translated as CASSLGLRGAEQPQHF.

The CDR3 is CASSFPGETQYF. The CDR3 DNA reads as TGCGCCAGCAGCTTCCCCGGAGAGACCCAGTACTTC. The J gene is TRBJ2-5, the V gene TRBV5-1; D gene unclear. Germline CDR1 reads SGHRS; CDR2 reads YFSETQ. The CDR3 runs to 12 residues. Trimming shortened V by 2 bases and J by 4 bases, and 6 bases separated the two germline ends.

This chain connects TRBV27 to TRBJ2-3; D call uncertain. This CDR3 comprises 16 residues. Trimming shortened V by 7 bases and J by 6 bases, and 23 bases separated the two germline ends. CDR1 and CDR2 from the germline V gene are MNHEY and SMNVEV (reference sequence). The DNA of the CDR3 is TGTGCCAGCATGAGATTCTTTTTGAGCCAGAGGGATACGCAGTATTTT. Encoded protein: CASMRFFLSQRDTQYF.

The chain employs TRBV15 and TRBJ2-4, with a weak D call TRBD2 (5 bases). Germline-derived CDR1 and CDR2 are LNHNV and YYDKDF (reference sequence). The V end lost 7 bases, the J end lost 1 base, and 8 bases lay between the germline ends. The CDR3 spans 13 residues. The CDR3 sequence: CATTEAAKNIQYF. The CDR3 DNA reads TGTGCCACCACGGAGGCGGCCAAAAACATTCAGTACTTC.

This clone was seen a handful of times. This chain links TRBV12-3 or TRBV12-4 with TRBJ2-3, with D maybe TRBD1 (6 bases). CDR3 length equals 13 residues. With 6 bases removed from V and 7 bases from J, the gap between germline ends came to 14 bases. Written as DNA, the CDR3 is TGTGCCAGCAGATTACAGGGTGCCTATACGCAGTATTTT. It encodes CASRLQGAYTQYF.

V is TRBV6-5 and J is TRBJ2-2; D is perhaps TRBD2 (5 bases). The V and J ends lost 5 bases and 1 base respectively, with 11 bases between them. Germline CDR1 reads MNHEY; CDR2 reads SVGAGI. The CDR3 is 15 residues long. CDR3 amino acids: CASSPEDGNTGELFF. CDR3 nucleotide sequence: TGTGCCAGCAGTCCGGAGGACGGGAACACCGGGGAGCTGTTTTTT.

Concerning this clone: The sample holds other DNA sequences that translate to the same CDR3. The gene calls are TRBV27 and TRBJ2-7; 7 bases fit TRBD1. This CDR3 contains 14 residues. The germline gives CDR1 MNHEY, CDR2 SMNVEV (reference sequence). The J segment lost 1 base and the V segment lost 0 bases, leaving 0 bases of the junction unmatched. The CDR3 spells CASSLSTGSYEQYF. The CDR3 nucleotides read TGTGCCAGCAGTTTATCGACAGGGTCCTACGAGCAGTACTTC.

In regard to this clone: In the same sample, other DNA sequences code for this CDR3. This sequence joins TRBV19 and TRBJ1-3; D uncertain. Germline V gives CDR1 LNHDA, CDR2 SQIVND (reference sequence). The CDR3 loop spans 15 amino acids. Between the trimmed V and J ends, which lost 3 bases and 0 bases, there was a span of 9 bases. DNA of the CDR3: TGTGCCAGTAGTATTGAGGGCCGCTCTGGAAACACCATATATTTT. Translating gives CASSIEGRSGNTIYF.

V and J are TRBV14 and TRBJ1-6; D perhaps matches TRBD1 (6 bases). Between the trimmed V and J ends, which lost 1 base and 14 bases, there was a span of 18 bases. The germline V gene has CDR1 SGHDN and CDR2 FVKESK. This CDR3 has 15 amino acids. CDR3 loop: CASSQVGGNPATLHF. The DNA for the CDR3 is TGTGCCAGCAGCCAAGTAGGGGGAAATCCGGCGACCCTCCACTTT.